This T cell receptor (beta chain) was sequenced during a study of human T cells and chemical hapten exposure. Background on the study: TCR yield per sample varied, mainly due to pooled library volumes.

With respect to this clonotype: What it recognizes is unknown.

Trimming at V came to 0 bases and at J to 4 bases, leaving 3 bases not matched to a gene. The CDR3 has 15 residues. CDR1 is LGHDT and CDR2 is YNNKEL in the germline V gene (reference sequence). Single cDNA molecules in the library carried unique molecular identifiers attached during preparation. In the original analysis: Per sample, the median was 95,638 TCRs, with values from around 25,000 to 690,000. TCRdb fed the reads into MiXCR, producing one record per CDR3 protein. These V and J calls are TCRdb output, not the study's own analysis. The sample holds 95,000 to 150,000 distinct CDR3 sequences, approximately 9% seen once. Whole blood, unfractionated, served as the material for total RNA extraction. Study results and limitations: TCRs at a frequency above 1 in 1000 stayed unchanged with DPC sensitization.

The sequence was collected from a human donor in good health. Some clones in this sample may be carry-over from other donors' samples. This chain links TRBV3-1 with TRBJ1-5, with TRBD1 identical over 7 bases. Material: whole blood. The CDR3 sequence: CASSQDAGGNQPQHF. CDR3 coding DNA: TGTGCCAGCAGCCAAGACGCAGGGGGTAATCAGCCCCAGCATTTT.